A selection of T cell receptor beta chains follows, all from one sample in a study of blood T cell repertoires in COVID-19. The protocol was immunoSEQ multiplex PCR, while the TCRdb copy is restricted to in-frame clones and leaves out a portion. The repertoire has 300,000 to 400,000 clones, 86% of them found once; the top ten carry about 4.2%. The sequenced sample was PBMCs or T cells enriched from blood (not recorded which). The source is a woman aged 40 to 55 with acute COVID-19. Each CDR3 is given with its conserved first and last residue. D genes are given only for firm matches. Clone size is shown for a subset of rows, as once, few, many or a class of expanded clone.

CDR3 length: 14
J gene: TRBJ1-2
V gene: TRBV19
D gene: TRBD1
clone size: .
CDR3 protein: CASSLGGIGYGYTF
CDR3 DNA: TGTGCCAGTAGTTTAGGGGGCATCGGCTATGGCTACACCTTC

CDR3 length: 15
J gene: TRBJ2-1
V gene: TRBV27
D gene: .
clone size: once
CDR3 protein: CASSPQFGGAYEQFF
CDR3 DNA: TGTGCCAGCAGTCCCCAGTTTGGGGGCGCGTATGAGCAGTTCTTC

CDR3 length: 13
J gene: TRBJ1-5
V gene: TRBV10-3
D gene: .
clone size: .
CDR3 protein: CAVGGADNQPQHF
CDR3 DNA: TGTGCCGTCGGGGGGGCAGACAATCAGCCCCAGCATTTT

CDR3 length: 17
J gene: TRBJ2-2
V gene: TRBV4-1
D gene: TRBD1
clone size: .
CDR3 protein: CASSQGHRGSSTGELFF
CDR3 DNA: TGCGCCAGCAGCCAAGGCCACAGGGGATCTAGCACCGGGGAGCTGTTTTTT

CDR3 length: 13
J gene: TRBJ2-7
V gene: TRBV12-3/TRBV12-4
D gene: TRBD1
clone size: .
CDR3 protein: CASSSSTGDEQYF
CDR3 DNA: TGTGCCAGCAGTTCCTCGACAGGGGACGAGCAGTACTTC

CDR3 length: 14
J gene: TRBJ1-1
V gene: TRBV7-9
D gene: .
clone size: .
CDR3 protein: CASSAGHPNTEAFF
CDR3 DNA: TGTGCCAGCAGCGCAGGACACCCGAACACTGAAGCTTTCTTT

CDR3 length: 18
J gene: TRBJ2-1
V gene: TRBV7-2
D gene: TRBD2
clone size: .
CDR3 protein: CASSLKTSGGAFYNEQFF
CDR3 DNA: TGTGCCAGCAGCTTAAAGACTAGCGGGGGGGCCTTCTACAATGAGCAGTTCTTC

CDR3 length: 15
J gene: TRBJ1-1
V gene: TRBV4-3
D gene: .
clone size: .
CDR3 protein: CASSQLHTMNTEAFF
CDR3 DNA: TGCGCCAGCAGCCAACTCCATACAATGAACACTGAAGCTTTCTTT

CDR3 length: 14
J gene: TRBJ2-1
V gene: TRBV6-7
D gene: TRBD2
clone size: .
CDR3 protein: CASSYGLANNEQFF
CDR3 DNA: TGTGCCAGCAGTTACGGACTAGCGAACAATGAGCAGTTCTTC

CDR3 length: 22
J gene: TRBJ2-1
V gene: TRBV4-2
D gene: TRBD2
clone size: .
CDR3 protein: CASSQVGLAGDTLPSSYNEQFF
CDR3 DNA: TGTGCCAGCAGCCAAGTAGGACTAGCGGGAGACACTTTACCAAGCTCCTACAATGAGCAGTTCTTC